Following are 23 T cell receptor beta chains from one sample sequenced in a study of T-cell memory formation after mild COVID-19. TCRdb processed the 5' RACE reads anew with MiXCR; each CDR3 protein has one entry. Found here are about 390,000 distinct CDR3 sequences, about 16% of them singletons; the top ten hold 20% to 25%. Sequenced input: PBMCs or a T cell subset sorted from them (not recorded which). Receptors were obtained from a man between 18 and 35 years old who had mild COVID-19 (a few samples of this study predate the infection). Cell type and time point are not known.

The DNA for the CDR3 is TGCAGTGCTAGAGTGGGGTCGGGCCAGCCCCAGCATTTT. Its protein is CSARVGSGQPQHF. J is TRBJ1-5 and V is TRBV20-1; D not resolved. Trimming shortened V by 1 base and J by 7 bases, and 11 bases separated the two germline ends. This CDR3 comprises 13 residues. CDR1 DFQATT and CDR2 SNEGSKA come from the germline V gene (reference sequence).

The chain uses TRBV7-9 and TRBJ1-1; possible D gene TRBD1, 6 bases. Germline V gene data show CDR1 as SEHNR and CDR2 as FQNEAQ (reference sequence). This CDR3 spans 16 amino acids. V dropped 5 bases and J dropped 1 base, with 17 bases sitting between them. CDR3 in DNA: TGTGCCAGCAGCCCACAATACGGGGGCGGGAACACTGAAGCTTTCTTT. Its translation: CASSPQYGGGNTEAFF.

This clonotype appeared a few times. The chain joins TRBV6-2 or TRBV6-3 to TRBJ2-5; weak D call: TRBD1 (5 bases). The CDR3 is made up of 14 amino acids. V was shortened by 4 bases and J by 4 bases, with 13 bases between the two germline ends. Germline V gene sequence: CDR1 MNHEY, CDR2 SVGEGT. CDR3 DNA: TGTGCCAGCAGTTGGAGAAGGGGCGGAGAGACCCAGTACTTC. This translates into CASSWRRGGETQYF.

This clonotype was seen more than once but under ten times. The chain joins TRBV4-1 to TRBJ2-5, with D unresolved. Trimming removed 0 bases at V and 1 base at J, with 9 bases between. Germline V gene lookup returns CDR1 MGHRA and CDR2 YSYEKL. The CDR3 loop spans 15 amino acids. This CDR3 is CASSQDGTAQETQYF. Here the CDR3 DNA reads TGCGCCAGCAGCCAAGATGGAACAGCCCAAGAGACCCAGTACTTC.

There are a few counts of this clonotype. The rearrangement uses TRBV5-5 and TRBJ2-7, with a possible D match to TRBD2 (5 bases). Germline CDR1 reads SGHKS; CDR2 reads YYEKEE (reference sequence). The CDR3 has 14 residues. V was cut by 0 bases and J by 6 bases, with 13 bases left in between. CDR3 coding DNA: TGTGCCAGCAGCTTGGGACGGACTGTCCTCGAGCAGTACTTC. It translates to CASSLGRTVLEQYF.

The chain recombines TRBV5-1 with TRBJ2-5, with D possibly TRBD1 on 5 matching bases. Germline lookup yields CDR1 SGHRS and CDR2 YFSETQ. CDR3 length equals 13 residues. Trimming cost V 5 bases and J 5 bases, with 13 bases left between them. This chain's CDR3 is CASSRGQAETQYF. In DNA, the CDR3 is TGCGCCAGCAGTAGGGGTCAAGCGGAGACCCAGTACTTC.

The chain couples TRBV7-9 to TRBJ1-2, with D unclear. CDR3 length equals 13 residues. Germline CDR1 is SEHNR and CDR2 is FQNEAQ (reference sequence). V dropped 8 bases and J dropped 7 bases, with 17 bases sitting between them. CDR3 coding DNA: TGTGCCAGCGGTTCCCCGGACGGCTCTGGCTACACCTTC. Translation gives CASGSPDGSGYTF.

The table lists this clonotype with a few counts. This chain joins TRBV5-1 and TRBJ2-7, with a tentative D call TRBD2 (6 bases). The germline CDR1 and CDR2 sequences are SGHRS and YFSETQ. The CDR3 runs 15 residues. Trimming took 3 bases from V and 5 from J, leaving 18 bases between them. CDR3 nucleotides: TGCGCCAGCAGCTCCCTTGGAGGGCCCGGCCACGAGCAGTACGTC. It is translated as CASSSLGGPGHEQYV.

This clonotype appeared a few times. The V and J genes are TRBV6-6 and TRBJ1-1, with a weak D call TRBD1 (6 bases). The CDR3 is 13 residues long. V was pared by 6 bases and J by 8 bases, with 16 bases between. Germline lookup yields CDR1 MNHNY and CDR2 SVGAGI (reference sequence). The CDR3 DNA reads as TGTGCCAGCAGACTTTCTCAGGGGACCGAAGCTTTCTTT. Protein product: CASRLSQGTEAFF.

This chain uses TRBV24-1 with TRBJ2-2; unclear D gene. V shed 4 bases and J shed 2 bases, with 4 bases lying between them. CDR3 length equals 13 residues. Germline-derived CDR1 and CDR2 are KGHDR and SFDVKD. Written as DNA, the CDR3 is TGTGCCACCAGTGAACCCAACACCGGGGAGCTGTTTTTT. Its protein product is CATSEPNTGELFF.

The J gene is TRBJ2-3, the V gene TRBV12-3 or TRBV12-4; possibly TRBD1 for D (6 bases). V dropped 7 bases and J dropped 5 bases, with 16 bases sitting between them. The length of the CDR3 is 14 residues. The CDR3 DNA is TGTGCCAGCAACCGAGGACAGATCAAAGATACGCAGTATTTT. Encoded protein: CASNRGQIKDTQYF.

The chain joins TRBV5-6 to TRBJ1-1; D is unresolved. V was cut by 6 bases and J by 0 bases, with 12 bases left in between. Germline values: CDR1 SGHDT, CDR2 YYEEEE. The CDR3 consists of 14 residues. Here the CDR3 reads CASKNQAMNTEAFF. The CDR3 coding sequence is TGTGCCAGCAAGAATCAAGCTATGAACACTGAAGCTTTCTTT.

This clonotype was counted a few times. The chain employs TRBV10-3 and TRBJ2-2; weak D call: TRBD2 (6 bases). The CDR3 covers 16 residues. V lost 6 bases and J lost 4, with 18 bases in between. Germline CDR1 and CDR2: ENHRY and SYGVKD. The DNA of the CDR3 is TGTGCCATCAGCCCCTCAGTCGTGGGAGGCACCGGGGAGCTGTTTTTT. It codes for CAISPSVVGGTGELFF.

The chain couples TRBV9 to TRBJ1-1, with D perhaps matching TRBD1 (6 bases). V lost 3 bases and J 0 bases, leaving 12 bases between the germline ends. The CDR3 covers 15 residues. Germline V gives CDR1 SGDLS, CDR2 YYNGEE. CDR3 nucleotide sequence: TGTGCCAGCAGCGCCCGAGACAGGCTGAACACTGAAGCTTTCTTT. Protein: CASSARDRLNTEAFF.

The chain recombines TRBV6-5 with TRBJ1-2; 8 nucleotides match TRBD1. Germline CDR1 reads MNHEY; CDR2 reads SVGAGI. CDR3 length equals 15 residues. J gave up 9 bases and V 2 bases, and 11 bases lay outside the gene matches. Here the CDR3 reads CASSYTTGGISSYTF. The CDR3 bases are TGTGCCAGCAGTTACACAACAGGGGGAATTTCGAGCTACACCTTC.

V gene TRBV2 combines with J gene TRBJ2-2; perhaps D is TRBD1 or TRBD2 (5 bases each). Per the germline V gene, CDR1 is SNHLY and CDR2 is FYNNEI. The CDR3 is 13 amino acids. The V end was cut by 8 bases, the J end by 3 bases, with 10 bases between. CDR3 coding DNA: TGTGCCAGCGGGATGGGGGACACCGGGGAGCTGTTTTTT. It is translated as CASGMGDTGELFF.

J is TRBJ1-1 and V is TRBV5-1; D perhaps matches TRBD1 (5 bases). The germline V gene encodes CDR1 SGHRS and CDR2 YFSETQ. The V end lost 5 bases, the J end lost 1 base, and 12 bases lay between the germline ends. This CDR3 comprises 14 residues. The CDR3 region is CASSDPQGNTEAFF. The CDR3 nucleotides are TGCGCCAGCAGTGATCCCCAGGGGAACACTGAAGCTTTCTTT.

V and J are TRBV23-1 and TRBJ2-1, with TRBD1 matching over 7 bases. TRBV23-1 is an open reading frame, and its role is uncertain. CDR3 size: 17 residues. Trimming removed 7 bases from V and 5 bases from J; junction bases left unmatched: 17. This CDR3 reads CASTGSYRGRNNNEQFF. Here the CDR3 DNA reads TGCGCCAGCACCGGCTCATACAGGGGACGAAATAACAATGAGCAGTTCTTC.

The V call is TRBV7-8, the J call TRBJ1-1; no definite D call. The CDR3 sequence is 16 residues long. From germline, CDR1 is SGHVS and CDR2 FQNEAQ. V dropped 1 base and J dropped 1 base, with 13 bases sitting between them. CDR3 coding DNA: TGTGCCAGCAGCTTAGTAGGGCAGCCCTCGAACACTGAAGCTTTCTTT. Its translation is CASSLVGQPSNTEAFF.

The CDR3 is CASSKGVGGANVLTF. The CDR3 DNA is TGTGCCAGCAGTAAAGGTGTCGGTGGGGCCAACGTCCTGACTTTC. The chain recombines TRBV12-3 or TRBV12-4 with TRBJ2-6; D ambiguous. The CDR3 is 15 residues long. The germline V and J ends were trimmed by 5 bases and 3 bases, with 11 bases remaining between them.

This clonotype was seen at least ten times. The V call is TRBV10-3, the J call TRBJ2-7; 11 bases line up with TRBD1. This CDR3 spans 14 amino acids. V was pared by 4 bases and J by 5 bases, with 4 bases of the junction left unmatched. From germline, CDR1 is ENHRY and CDR2 SYGVKD. Here the CDR3 DNA reads TGTGCCATCAGTGGAGGACAGGGGGCAAACGAGCAGTACGTC. It is translated as CAISGGQGANEQYV.

The chain employs TRBV7-8 and TRBJ1-4; the D gene is possibly TRBD1 (5 bases). The V gene lost 6 bases and the J gene lost 8 bases, with 22 bases spanning the gap. This CDR3 region has 16 residues. CDR1 is SGHVS and CDR2 is FQNEAQ in the germline V gene. The CDR3 DNA is TGTGCCAGCAGTCTAGGTTCGGGACTCTGGGGCGAAAAACTGTTTTTT. It yields the protein CASSLGSGLWGEKLFF.

There are a few counts of this clonotype. This chain uses TRBV7-2 with TRBJ2-5; D remains ambiguous. CDR1 and CDR2 (germline): SGHTA, FQGNSA. This CDR3 comprises 13 residues. V lost 4 bases and J 5 bases, leaving 11 bases between the germline ends. The CDR3 coding sequence is TGTGCCAGCAGCTCAACAGTTCTCGAGACCCAGTACTTC. Its protein is CASSSTVLETQYF.